This T cell receptor beta chain was recorded in a study of T cell changes during pregnancy in multiple sclerosis. From germline, CDR1 is SGHDT and CDR2 YYEEEE. V dropped 4 bases and J dropped 2 bases, with 12 bases sitting between them. This CDR3 has 15 amino acids. Sequencing used immunoSEQ multiplex PCR; TCRdb keeps in-frame clones, though not all of them. The sample yields about 47,000 clones, 90% to 95% seen once. The TCR sequence derives from a female donor with multiple sclerosis, enrolled in a pregnancy study. This specimen consisted of peripheral blood, obtained in the second trimester of pregnancy. The chain is built from TRBV5-6 and TRBJ1-4, with D maybe TRBD1 (6 bases). This CDR3 reads CASSVTGLTNEKLFF. Here the CDR3 DNA reads TGTGCCAGCAGCGTAACAGGGCTTACTAATGAAAAACTGTTTTTT.